This TCR beta chain was captured by sequencing in a study of blood T cell repertoires in COVID-19. In the study overall: From the United States, Italy and Spain came samples of acute and convalescent COVID-19.

The CDR3 runs to 16 residues. Germline V CDR1 and CDR2: MGHRA, YSYEKL. The V and J ends lost 3 bases and 8 bases, in that order; junction bases with no gene match: 12. Only in-frame clones appear in the TCRdb table, and some are missing; sequencing was by immunoSEQ multiplex PCR. Of about 210,000 clones in the sample, around 84% are singletons; the top ten hold 10%. While infection was still active, Seattle patients were enrolled and then followed longitudinally. The source is a woman older than 75 with COVID-19, enrolled during active disease. Sequencing was carried out using peripheral blood. This chain uses TRBV4-1 with TRBJ2-1; 8 bases fit TRBD1. The CDR3, as DNA: TGCGCCAGCAGCCAGATAGGGACAGGCAAACGGGATGAGCAGTTCTTC. Translating gives CASSQIGTGKRDEQFF.